A selection of T cell receptor beta chains follows, all from one sample in a study of blood T cell repertoires in COVID-19. The data were produced by immunoSEQ multiplex PCR, yet TCRdb's version contains in-frame clones alone and is incomplete. The repertoire holds roughly 79,000 clones, about four fifths seen once, with about 7.4% in the top ten. Sequencing was performed on peripheral blood. These receptors were taken from a human donor in a cohort sampled during active COVID-19. The CDR3 runs from the conserved cysteine through the conserved F or W. Fields, in order: D gene, V gene, J gene, clone size, CDR3 protein, CDR3 DNA. A D gene is named only where the DNA matches it firmly. The size of a clone is reported for some rows only, either as once, few or many, or as a class for expanded clones.

D: TRBD1; V: TRBV6-5; J: TRBJ1-2; size: NA; CDR3: CASRPDRDSHGYTF; DNA: TGTGCCAGCAGGCCAGACAGGGACAGCCATGGCTACACCTTC
D: NA; V: TRBV4-2; J: TRBJ1-1; size: few; CDR3: CASSQASEAFF; DNA: TGTGCCAGCAGCCAAGCCAGTGAAGCTTTCTTT
D: NA; V: TRBV21-1; J: TRBJ2-3; size: once; CDR3: CASSKEWELAGGNTDTQYF; DNA: TGTGCCAGCAGCAAAGAGTGGGAACTAGCGGGGGGGAACACAGATACGCAGTATTTT
D: NA; V: TRBV7-2; J: TRBJ1-1; size: NA; CDR3: CASSLGPSAGGAFF; DNA: TGTGCCAGCAGCTTAGGTCCGTCGGCCGGGGGAGCTTTCTTT
D: TRBD1; V: TRBV27; J: TRBJ1-2; size: NA; CDR3: CASRFLLQGRGGGYTF; DNA: TGTGCCAGCAGATTTTTATTACAGGGGCGCGGAGGTGGCTACACCTTC
D: TRBD1; V: TRBV5-5; J: TRBJ2-7; size: NA; CDR3: CASSKGQGLAYEQYF; DNA: TGTGCCAGCAGCAAGGGACAGGGGCTGGCCTACGAGCAGTACTTC
D: TRBD2; V: TRBV18; J: TRBJ2-7; size: NA; CDR3: CASSLKPASGGAYEQYF; DNA: TGTGCCAGCTCACTAAAGCCGGCCAGCGGGGGGGCGTACGAGCAGTACTTC
D: NA; V: TRBV5-6; J: TRBJ1-5; size: NA; CDR3: CASSLRTTAYSNQPQHF; DNA: TGTGCCAGCAGCCTTCGGACAACCGCTTATAGCAATCAGCCCCAGCATTTT
D: NA; V: TRBV7-9; J: TRBJ2-2; size: NA; CDR3: CASSLGATKNTGELFF; DNA: TGTGCCAGCAGCTTAGGGGCGACTAAGAACACCGGGGAGCTGTTTTTT
D: NA; V: TRBV7-9; J: TRBJ2-7; size: NA; CDR3: CASSSRVSYEQYF; DNA: TGTGCCAGCAGCTCCCGGGTTTCCTACGAGCAGTACTTC
D: TRBD1; V: TRBV19; J: TRBJ1-6; size: NA; CDR3: CASTGGGSYNSPLHF; DNA: TGTGCCAGTACAGGGGGAGGCTCCTATAATTCACCCCTCCACTTT
D: TRBD2; V: TRBV13; J: TRBJ2-1; size: NA; CDR3: CASSLGGGGAVGNEQFF; DNA: TGTGCCAGCAGCTTAGGTGGCGGGGGGGCAGTAGGCAATGAGCAGTTCTTC
D: TRBD2; V: TRBV27; J: TRBJ2-1; size: NA; CDR3: CASSLPLAGGPNEQFF; DNA: TGTGCCAGCAGTTTACCACTAGCGGGGGGGCCAAATGAGCAGTTCTTC
D: NA; V: TRBV18; J: TRBJ1-4; size: NA; CDR3: CASSARTSLEGELFF; DNA: TGTGCCAGCTCGGCTCGGACAAGCTTAGAGGGGGAACTGTTTTTT
D: TRBD1; V: TRBV4-2; J: TRBJ1-1; size: once; CDR3: CASSQSGGYTEAFF; DNA: TGTGCCAGCAGCCAATCAGGGGGCTACACTGAAGCTTTCTTT
D: NA; V: TRBV19; J: TRBJ2-1; size: NA; CDR3: CATRGIGKDTSSYNEQFF; DNA: TGTGCCACTCGGGGGATCGGGAAGGATACCTCTTCCTACAATGAGCAGTTCTTC
D: NA; V: TRBV19; J: TRBJ1-1; size: NA; CDR3: CASSIRVDTEAFF; DNA: TGTGCCAGTAGTATCAGGGTCGACACTGAAGCTTTCTTT
D: TRBD2; V: TRBV7-2; J: TRBJ2-5; size: NA; CDR3: CASSLGLAGGYQETQYF; DNA: TGTGCCAGCAGCCTAGGACTAGCGGGGGGGTATCAAGAGACCCAGTACTTC
D: NA; V: TRBV15; J: TRBJ2-3; size: NA; CDR3: CATSRGSTYTDTQYF; DNA: TGTGCCACCAGCAGAGGCTCCACCTACACAGATACGCAGTATTTT
D: TRBD2; V: TRBV5-1; J: TRBJ2-1; size: NA; CDR3: CATTWASGAQFF; DNA: TGCGCCACCACATGGGCTAGCGGGGCCCAGTTCTTC
D: TRBD1; V: TRBV3-1/TRBV3-2; J: TRBJ1-4; size: few; CDR3: CASSTAGGVEKLFF; DNA: TGTGCCAGCAGCACCGCAGGGGGCGTTGAAAAACTGTTTTTT
D: TRBD1; V: TRBV5-1; J: TRBJ1-2; size: NA; CDR3: CASNPGQGVRGYTF; DNA: TGCGCCAGCAATCCGGGACAGGGGGTTCGTGGCTACACCTTC